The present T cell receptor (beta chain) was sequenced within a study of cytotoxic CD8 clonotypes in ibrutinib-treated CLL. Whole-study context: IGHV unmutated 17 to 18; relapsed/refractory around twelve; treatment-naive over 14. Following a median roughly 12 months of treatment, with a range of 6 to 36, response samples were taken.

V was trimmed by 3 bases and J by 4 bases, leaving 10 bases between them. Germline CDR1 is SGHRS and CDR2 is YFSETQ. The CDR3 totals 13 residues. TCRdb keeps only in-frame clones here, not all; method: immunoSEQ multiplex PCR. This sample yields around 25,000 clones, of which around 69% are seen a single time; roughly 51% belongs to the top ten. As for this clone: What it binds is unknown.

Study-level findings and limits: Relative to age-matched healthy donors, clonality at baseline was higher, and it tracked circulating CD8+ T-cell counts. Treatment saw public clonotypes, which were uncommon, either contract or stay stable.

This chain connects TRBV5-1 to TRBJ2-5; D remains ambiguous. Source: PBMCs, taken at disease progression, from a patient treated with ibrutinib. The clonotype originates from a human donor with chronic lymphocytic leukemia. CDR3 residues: CASSSGTGETQYF. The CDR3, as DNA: TGCGCCAGCAGCTCCGGAACCGGAGAGACCCAGTACTTC.